The table lists the clone carrying this T cell receptor beta chain with many counts. Its target is unknown. This entry belongs to a study of T cells in Graves' hyperthyroidism and ophthalmopathy. Study-wide points: Researchers found most expanded thyroid clonotypes above 0.001 in blood as well. Researchers report that a 13 V-J model separated ophthalmopathy from stable hyperthyroidism.

TCR beta CDR3 regions were amplified from RNA transcripts. In the first-round RT-PCR of the TCR CDR3, the HTBI primer set was used. TCRdb itself ran the multiplex PCR reads through MiXCR, one entry per CDR3 protein. This sample has about 600,000 distinct CDR3 sequences, with 11% to 15% found just once. The V gene lost 5 bases and the J gene lost 1 base, with 15 bases spanning the gap. CDR3 length: 16 amino acids. Germline V gene lookup returns CDR1 LGHNT and CDR2 FRNRAP. The diagnoses drew upon clinical symptoms, serum thyroxine and TRAb, thyroid ultrasound and orbital computed tomography. Roughly 9.1 ml of fresh peripheral blood supplied the PBMCs.

The chain employs TRBV12-5 and TRBJ1-5; D perhaps matches TRBD1 (5 bases). The source material was blood. This receptor was obtained from a woman aged 18-29 years with Graves' ophthalmopathy. CDR3 amino acids: CASGLLSGRSNQPQHF. In nucleotides, the CDR3 is TGTGCTAGTGGTCTATTGTCGGGGCGGAGCAATCAGCCCCAGCATTTT.